This TCR beta chain was sequenced for a study of blood T cell repertoires in COVID-19. Generated by immunoSEQ multiplex PCR, the TCRdb table keeps only in-frame clones and is missing some. The sample comprises 150,000 to 200,000 clones, around 80% of which are singletons, and 2.8% rests with the top ten. After removal of 7 bases from V and 9 bases from J, the junction contained 13 bases not matched to a gene. CDR1 is MDHEN and CDR2 is SYDVKM in the germline V gene. The CDR3 totals 14 residues. The source of this sequence is a woman aged 80 or over with active or convalescent COVID-19. Input material: peripheral blood. This rearrangement joins TRBV28 to TRBJ1-1; 8 bases line up with TRBD1. CDR3 sequence reads: CASTARPGGSKAFF. As DNA, the CDR3 is TGTGCCAGCACGGCTCGTCCAGGGGGCAGTAAAGCTTTCTTT.